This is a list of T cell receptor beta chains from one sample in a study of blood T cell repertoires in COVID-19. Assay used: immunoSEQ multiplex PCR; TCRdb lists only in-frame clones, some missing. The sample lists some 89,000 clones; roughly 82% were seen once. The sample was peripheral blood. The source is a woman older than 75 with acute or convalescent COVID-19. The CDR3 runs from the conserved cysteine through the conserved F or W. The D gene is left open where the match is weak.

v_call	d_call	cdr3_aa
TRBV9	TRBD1	CASSVGQVNTEAFF
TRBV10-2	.	CATSLSGANVLTF
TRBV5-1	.	CASSLTGQPTDTQYF
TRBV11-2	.	CASSLQGIQETQYF
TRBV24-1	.	CATSDSTITPYNEQFF
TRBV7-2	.	CASSRRVDTEAFF
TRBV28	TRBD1	CASSEFRDRDRREQYF
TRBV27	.	CASSGQQWGELFF
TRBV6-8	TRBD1	CASSIKGARAFF
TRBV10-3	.	CAIRIGPGLQETQYF
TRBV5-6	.	CASSLVGVGEQFF
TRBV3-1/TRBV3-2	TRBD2	CASSQGGGSTDTQYF
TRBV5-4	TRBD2	CASSLSLAGGHNEQFF
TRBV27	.	CASSLSQGSYGYTF
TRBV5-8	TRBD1	CASSGRTGRRQPQHF
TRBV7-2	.	CASSTKGGAHEQYF
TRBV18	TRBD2	CASSGRATSVTDTQYF
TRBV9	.	CASSVSGVGTDTQYF
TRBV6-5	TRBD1	CASSLDRGSEKLFF
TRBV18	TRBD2	CASSSQTSGSGEQYF
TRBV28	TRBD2	CASSPPTSGSYSGELFF
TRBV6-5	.	CASSSRNSPLHF
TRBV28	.	CASSQGVNYGYTF
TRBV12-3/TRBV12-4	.	CASRGQTQDEQFF
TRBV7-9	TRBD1	CASSLERGPSYNEQFF
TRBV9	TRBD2	CASSLAGGYGETQYF
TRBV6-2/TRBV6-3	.	CASSRDRLYGYTF
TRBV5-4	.	CASSTPWGVNTEAFF
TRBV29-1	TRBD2	CSVEGGKAGGTYEQYF
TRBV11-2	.	CASSLLWADTDTQYF
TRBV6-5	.	CASRWRPPDTQYF
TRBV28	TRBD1	CASSLLGGQGRDNEQFF
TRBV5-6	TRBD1	CASSYERATGLEKLFF
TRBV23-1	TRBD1	CASSQPTGGGGYNEQFF
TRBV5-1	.	CASSFGPNGAETQYF
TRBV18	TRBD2	CASSPSTGTSIYEQYF
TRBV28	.	CASSFQSRPGEKLFF
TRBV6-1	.	CASSELPAEQETQYF
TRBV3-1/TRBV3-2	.	CASSPRGGANYGYTF
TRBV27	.	CASREGQGGSPLHF
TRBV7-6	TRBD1	CASSSGQGNADTQYF
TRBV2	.	CASSDLRLSNTGELFF
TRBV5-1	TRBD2	CASSPRTSGSSYEQYF
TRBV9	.	CASSLTGTPNTEAFF
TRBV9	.	CASSQEDTQYF
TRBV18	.	CASSRTRDTEAFF
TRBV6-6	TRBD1	CASSPGQVLEQYF
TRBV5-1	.	CASSSTDRNTGELFF
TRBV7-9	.	CASSLWAAGNEKLFF
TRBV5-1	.	CASSLGDTNSPLHF
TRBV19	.	CASSKLDTWTGELFF
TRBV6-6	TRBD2	CASSLLAGAYNEQFF
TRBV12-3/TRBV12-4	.	CASKRDTEAFF
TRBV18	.	CASSPPVARTGNTIYF
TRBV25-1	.	CASDEKRGFNQPQHF
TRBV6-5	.	CASSLVLSSYNEQFF
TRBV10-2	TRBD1	CASSGQGGTEAFF
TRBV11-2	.	CASSFSPGSSTDTQYF
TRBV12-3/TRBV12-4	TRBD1	CASSGTVSSEAFF